Listed here are 29 T cell receptor beta chains from one sample, sequenced in a study of metastatic and nonmetastatic thyroid tumors. No treatment of any kind had been given to any patient before thyroid surgery. TCRdb re-clonotyped the PCR reads via MiXCR. The table records some 15,000 clones, approximately 14% of them present only once. Sequencing was carried out using blood. The receptors were sampled from a female donor with papillary thyroid cancer or a benign thyroid nodule (not recorded which). Some clones in this sample may be carry-over from other donors' samples.

Only a few counts were recorded for this clone. The CDR3: CAGWRGQNEQFF. The CDR3 DNA sequence: TGTGCGGGCTGGCGGGGCCAGAATGAGCAGTTCTTC. The chain uses TRBV14 and TRBJ2-1; D may be TRBD2 (6 bases). CDR3 length: 12 residues. Germline V gene lookup returns CDR1 SGHDN and CDR2 FVKESK.

With regard to this clone: Compared with germline, one end of the junction differs, possibly owing to a read error. This chain connects TRBV6-1 to TRBJ2-7; 8 bases match TRBD2. Looked up from germline, CDR1 is MNHNS and CDR2 is SASEGT. There are 14 residues in the CDR3. The chain's CDR3 is CVSIKAGESYEQYF. As DNA, the CDR3 is TGTGTCAGCATTAAAGCGGGGGAATCCTACGAGCAGTACTTC.

J is TRBJ2-4 and V is TRBV3-1, with a tentative D call TRBD2 (6 bases). In germline, CDR1 is LGHDT, CDR2 YNNKEL (reference sequence). This CDR3 has 14 amino acids. V was shortened by 2 bases and J by 1 base, with 6 bases between the two germline ends. CDR3 DNA: TGTGCCAGCAGCCAACGGGAGGCCAAAAACATTCAGTACTTC. Translating it yields CASSQREAKNIQYF.

This clone qualifies as medium-sized. V is TRBV19 and J is TRBJ2-5; D uncertain. The CDR3 sequence is 12 residues long. The germline CDR1 and CDR2 sequences are LNHDA and SQIVND (reference sequence). Trimming removed 3 bases at V and 5 bases at J, with 7 bases between. DNA of the CDR3: TGTGCCAGTAGTATCATGGGGGAGACCCAGTACTTC. It translates to CASSIMGETQYF. The variable domain in full, completed from reference TRBV19 and TRBJ2-5, reads DGGITQSPKYLFRKEGQNVTLSCEQNLNHDAMYWYRQDPGQGLRLIYYSQIVNDFQKGDIAEGYSVSREKKESFPLTVTSAQKNPTAFYLCASSIMGETQYFGPGTRLLVL.

Many counts were recorded for this clone. V is TRBV5-1 and J is TRBJ2-3; 7 bases align to TRBD1. Trimming took 4 bases from V and 0 from J; bases not matched to a gene: 5. This CDR3 has 15 amino acids. From germline, CDR1 is SGHRS and CDR2 YFSETQ. The CDR3 loop reads CASSIRGFSTDTQYF. The CDR3 coding sequence is TGCGCCAGCAGCATCAGGGGGTTTAGCACAGATACGCAGTATTTT.

This rearrangement joins TRBV7-3 to TRBJ1-1; tentatively, D is TRBD1 (5 bases). The CDR3 loop spans 14 amino acids. The ends were cut back, 2 bases at V and 7 bases at J, with 14 bases in the middle. The germline V gene has CDR1 SGHTA and CDR2 FQGTGA. DNA of the CDR3: TGTGCCAGCAGCTTACTGTTATTCGGGGGTGAAGCTTTCTTT. This gives the protein CASSLLLFGGEAFF.

This clone was detected ten times or more. This rearrangement joins TRBV13 to TRBJ2-3; TRBD2 matches 8 bases. Looked up from germline, CDR1 is PRHDT and CDR2 is FYEKMQ (reference sequence). J gave up 0 bases and V 3 bases, and 5 bases lay outside the gene matches. The CDR3 spans 16 residues. CDR3 nucleotides: TGTGCCAGCAGCTTTAGGACGGGGGGGAGCACAGATACGCAGTATTTT. Protein product: CASSFRTGGSTDTQYF.

As concerns this clone: A much larger clone differs from this one at a single base, so this may be a read error. Other DNA variants within this sample encode the same CDR3. The chain has TRBV28 and TRBJ1-4; D is unresolved. Germline CDR1 MDHEN, CDR2 SYDVKM. The CDR3 is 14 residues long. As DNA, the CDR3 is TGTGCTAGCAGTTTGGCAACAACTAATGAAAAACTGTTTTTT. Protein sequence: CASSLATTNEKLFF.

This clone came up many times. V usage is TRBV7-2 and J usage is TRBJ1-2, with 8 bases identical to TRBD1. The CDR3 is 15 amino acids. The trim removed 2 bases at V and 4 bases at J, leaving 6 bases unmatched. The germline gives CDR1 SGHTA, CDR2 FQGNSA. CDR3 amino acids: CASSLPGQGRYGYTF. The CDR3 DNA reads as TGTGCCAGCAGCTTACCAGGACAGGGTCGCTATGGCTACACCTTC.

This clone was detected many times. V is TRBV12-3 or TRBV12-4 and J is TRBJ1-5; no clear D. This CDR3 has 14 amino acids. V lost 6 bases and J 2 bases, leaving 11 bases between the germline ends. CDR3 sequence (DNA): TGTGCCAGCAGCTCCGACACCCGCAATCAGCCCCAGCATTTT. Encoded protein: CASSSDTRNQPQHF.

This clone was found many times. The rearrangement joins TRBV2 to TRBJ2-4; D is unclear. The CDR3 covers 15 residues. Germline values: CDR1 SNHLY, CDR2 FYNNEI. The V end was cut by 2 bases, the J end by 2 bases, with 10 bases between. DNA of the CDR3: TGTGCCAGCAGTGAATGGCAGAGGCCCAAAAACATTCAGTACTTC. It yields the protein CASSEWQRPKNIQYF.

At least ten counts were recorded for this clone. CDR3 nucleotides: TGTGCCTGGACCCTTACCGGGACAGGGAACACCGGGGAGCTGTTTTTT. Translation gives CAWTLTGTGNTGELFF. The chain links TRBV30 to TRBJ2-2; 8 positions match TRBD1. V lost 4 bases and J lost 1; bases outside the gene matches: 8. The CDR3 extends over 16 amino acids. Germline CDR1 reads GTSNPN; CDR2 reads SVGIG (reference sequence).

This clone rates as medium-sized. The rearrangement links TRBV6-2 or TRBV6-3 to TRBJ2-7; 7 nucleotides agree with TRBD2. With 8 bases clipped from V and 0 bases from J, the junction kept 7 bases outside the gene matches. The CDR3 totals 14 residues. The germline V gene encodes CDR1 MNHEY and CDR2 SVGEGT. This CDR3 is CASQRLADSYEQYF. In DNA, the CDR3 is TGTGCCAGCCAACGCCTAGCGGACTCCTACGAGCAGTACTTC.

This clone appeared many times. The rearrangement links TRBV30 to TRBJ2-7, with TRBD1 identical over 7 bases. This CDR3 comprises 11 residues. The trim removed 4 bases at V and 4 bases at J, leaving 1 base unmatched. Germline lookup yields CDR1 GTSNPN and CDR2 SVGIG (reference sequence). The CDR3 nucleotides are TGTGCCTGGACCAGGGGGTACGAGCAGTACTTC. Translated, it gives CAWTRGYEQYF.

This clone was found many times. The chain has TRBV2 and TRBJ2-1; maybe TRBD2 (5 bases). Germline V gene data show CDR1 as SNHLY and CDR2 as FYNNEI. The CDR3 contains 13 residues. The V end lost 7 bases, the J end lost 4 bases, and 11 bases lay between the germline ends. Here the CDR3 DNA reads TGTGCCAGCAAGGACTCCTGGTACAATGAGCAGTTCTTC. Protein: CASKDSWYNEQFF.

By share, this clone ranks as medium-sized. The chain carries TRBV28 and TRBJ1-1, with D tentatively TRBD1 (6 bases). CDR1 MDHEN and CDR2 SYDVKM come from the germline V gene. V was trimmed by 5 bases and J by 0 bases, leaving 19 bases between them. The CDR3 length is 17 residues. CDR3 in amino acids: CASSLWGQGSMNTEAFF. In DNA form, the CDR3 reads TGTGCCAGCAGTCTTTGGGGGCAGGGCTCCATGAACACTGAAGCTTTCTTT.

A few counts support this clone. A much larger clone sits a single nucleotide away, making a read error possible. This sequence joins TRBV5-1 and TRBJ2-3; D might be TRBD1 or TRBD2, each matching 5 bases. Germline V gene data show CDR1 as SGHRS and CDR2 as YFSETQ. The CDR3 is made up of 14 amino acids. V lost 3 bases and J 3 bases, leaving 11 bases between the germline ends. CDR3 sequence reads: CASSWGRRTDTQYF. CDR3 in DNA: TGCGCCAGCAGCTGGGGACGGCGAACAGATACGCAGTATTTT.

This clone was recorded many times. This chain joins TRBV7-2 and TRBJ1-1, with D tentatively TRBD1 (5 bases). The CDR3 extends over 17 amino acids. V shed 5 bases and J shed 0 bases, with 19 bases lying between them. Germline loops: CDR1 SGHTA, CDR2 FQGNSA. This CDR3 reads CASSQRPAGGMNTEAFF. The CDR3, as DNA: TGTGCCAGCAGCCAGCGCCCCGCGGGGGGGATGAACACTGAAGCTTTCTTT.

This clone is categorized as medium-sized. The V and J genes are TRBV6-1 and TRBJ2-3; 7 bases match TRBD2. The CDR3 runs to 14 residues. The germline gives CDR1 MNHNS, CDR2 SASEGT. V lost 10 bases to trimming and J lost 5 bases; unmatched junction nucleotides: 12. CDR3 sequence reads: CAISGGGPQDTQYF. The CDR3 DNA is TGTGCCATCTCGGGGGGAGGGCCACAAGATACGCAGTATTTT.

This clone has a handful of counts. The rearrangement uses TRBV5-5 and TRBJ1-2, with D unresolved. The germline V gene has CDR1 SGHKS and CDR2 YYEKEE (reference sequence). This CDR3 region has 14 residues. The V and J ends lost 3 bases and 2 bases respectively, with 11 bases between them. The CDR3, as DNA: TGTGCCAGCAGCTCGGCACTGATAAACTATGGCTACACCTTC. Translating it yields CASSSALINYGYTF.

This clone was recorded many times. The V gene is TRBV5-6, the J gene TRBJ1-1, with 9 bases matching TRBD1. The CDR3 runs 16 residues. Germline CDR1 reads SGHDT; CDR2 reads YYEEEE. V gave up 4 bases and J gave up 1 base; unmatched junction bases: 8. CDR3 in amino acids: CASSRDRGIGNTEAFF. The CDR3 nucleotides are TGTGCCAGCAGCCGCGACAGGGGGATAGGGAACACTGAAGCTTTCTTT.

Ten or more counts support this clone. At the DNA level, this CDR3 is encoded by other sequences in the same sample as well. The chain recombines TRBV24-1 with TRBJ1-1, with D tentatively TRBD1 (5 bases). The CDR3 sequence is 16 residues long. The V gene's germline CDR1 is KGHDR and CDR2 SFDVKD. Trimming stripped 7 bases from V and 1 base from J, with 18 bases between. As DNA, the CDR3 is TGTGCCACCAGGCCCGAAGGGGAGCAGAGGAACACTGAAGCTTTCTTT. This encodes CATRPEGEQRNTEAFF.

This clone appeared many times. The chain has TRBV20-1 and TRBJ2-5, with a possible D match to TRBD1 (6 bases). CDR1 and CDR2 (germline): DFQATT, SNEGSKA (reference sequence). The CDR3 totals 15 residues. Trimming pared 0 bases from V and 1 base from J, leaving 12 bases between. CDR3 coding DNA: TGCAGTGCTAGAGATGGGGGCGCGCCCCAAGAGACCCAGTACTTC. The encoded protein is CSARDGGAPQETQYF.

This clone was observed many times. V and J are TRBV20-1 and TRBJ2-5, with 12 bases lining up with TRBD2. The CDR3 has 15 residues. The V gene end was trimmed by 4 bases and the J gene end by 0 bases; junction bases not matched to a gene: 3. Germline V gene sequence: CDR1 DFQATT, CDR2 SNEGSKA (reference sequence). The CDR3 loop reads CSAIGLAGYQETQYF. CDR3 bases: TGCAGTGCTATAGGACTAGCGGGGTACCAAGAGACCCAGTACTTC.

This clone has at least ten counts. The chain is built from TRBV15 and TRBJ1-1; 7 positions match TRBD1. The germline V gene has CDR1 LNHNV and CDR2 YYDKDF (reference sequence). This CDR3 is built from 14 residues. The J segment lost 5 bases and the V segment lost 0 bases, leaving 3 bases of the junction unmatched. The CDR3 loop reads CATSRETGSTEAFF. The CDR3 bases are TGTGCCACCAGCAGAGAGACAGGGAGTACTGAAGCTTTCTTT.

This clone occurred many times. The chain combines TRBV5-1 with TRBJ2-1; D is unresolved. This CDR3 is 13 amino acids long. Trimming left V 0 bases short and J 5 bases short, with 6 bases between. CDR1 is SGHRS and CDR2 is YFSETQ in the germline V gene. CDR3 bases: TGCGCCAGCAGCTTGGGGAATGACAATGAGCAGTTCTTC. This translates into CASSLGNDNEQFF.

This clone was counted ten times or more. The chain carries TRBV20-1 and TRBJ2-1, with TRBD2 matching over 8 bases. The length of the CDR3 is 15 residues. V shed 7 bases and J 4 bases; nucleotides not matched to a gene: 12. The germline CDR1 and CDR2 sequences are DFQATT and SNEGSKA (reference sequence). In DNA, the CDR3 is TGCAGTGTTTTGGGGGGAACTAGCGGATACAATGAGCAGTTCTTC. Translating gives CSVLGGTSGYNEQFF.

This clone was counted many times. The chain recombines TRBV7-9 with TRBJ1-2; 7 nucleotides agree with TRBD1. This CDR3 spans 12 amino acids. Germline lookup yields CDR1 SEHNR and CDR2 FQNEAQ (reference sequence). J gave up 6 bases and V 5 bases, and 3 bases lay outside the gene matches. CDR3 region: CASSRGQDGYTF. The CDR3 bases are TGTGCCAGCAGCCGCGGACAGGATGGCTACACCTTC.

This clone was found many times. This sample includes further DNA sequences coding for the same CDR3. The chain carries TRBV3-1 and TRBJ1-2, with D possibly matching TRBD1 (5 bases). This CDR3 region has 15 residues. Germline V lookup: CDR1 LGHDT, CDR2 YNNKEL (reference sequence). The ends were cut back, 4 bases at V and 4 bases at J, with 16 bases in the middle. CDR3 amino acids: CASSPRSQGGYGYTF. The DNA of the CDR3 is TGTGCCAGCAGCCCCCGCTCGCAGGGAGGCTATGGCTACACCTTC.